Listed below are T cell receptor beta chains from one sample, sequenced in a study of cytotoxic CD8 clonotypes in ibrutinib-treated CLL. Sequencing was performed with immunoSEQ multiplex PCR; in TCRdb, only in-frame clones are kept and a portion is missing. The sample includes a few hundred thousand clones, roughly 70% of them seen just once. The sequencing here drew on PBMCs, taken after 24 months of ibrutinib treatment. These receptors came from a human donor with chronic lymphocytic leukemia. Each CDR3 is given with its conserved first and last residue.

J	V	CDR3
TRBJ2-5	TRBV4-2	CASSRQSWGAQETQYF
TRBJ1-2	TRBV6-1	CASLLARDSYGYTF
TRBJ2-6	TRBV7-9	CASSGSGANVLTF
TRBJ2-1	TRBV2	CASSPDALAGNEQFF
TRBJ2-1	TRBV28	CASSLIYNEQFF
TRBJ2-7	TRBV28	CASTLGGELYYEQYF
TRBJ2-6	TRBV6-5	CASSTSGANVLTF
TRBJ2-6	TRBV29-1	CSVAGGAGANVLTF
TRBJ2-5	TRBV27	CASSLNAFASQETQYF
TRBJ2-3	TRBV4-2	CASRPTPTSADTQYF
TRBJ2-3	TRBV7-2	CASSFEVFGDTQYF
TRBJ2-1	TRBV30	CAWRGGRSYNEQFF
TRBJ2-7	TRBV20-1	CSTRQGEQYF
TRBJ2-5	TRBV9	CASSVVGSWERETQYF
TRBJ2-7	TRBV28	CASSNAVGTTYEQYF
TRBJ2-1	TRBV30	CAASEQFF
TRBJ2-5	TRBV29-1	CSVERGGQETQYF
TRBJ2-5	TRBV13	CASSPPTAQETQYF
TRBJ1-2	TRBV5-4	CASTRTGDGYTF
TRBJ2-2	TRBV30	CAWDRAANTGELFF
TRBJ2-2	TRBV28	CASSFWSQGGNTGELFF
TRBJ2-1	TRBV28	CASRWGSSNEQFF
TRBJ2-7	TRBV6-5	CASTGRNSYEQYF
TRBJ2-2	TRBV30	CACTTGSNTFTGELFF
TRBJ2-3	TRBV27	CASSELAGPSTDTQYF
TRBJ2-2	TRBV7-3	CASSKNTGELFF
TRBJ2-7	TRBV18	CASSPGEAYEQYF
TRBJ2-3	TRBV5-5	CASSLFSLAGGRTDTQYF
TRBJ2-5	TRBV15	CATSSPGRLQETQYF
TRBJ1-6	TRBV4-1	CASSQDPGQGYSPLHF
TRBJ2-7	TRBV28	CASRGTYAYEQYF
TRBJ1-1	TRBV19	CASSKGTLNTEAFF
TRBJ1-3	TRBV5-1	CASSLNRNTIYF
TRBJ1-2	TRBV7-8	CASSPGVLYGYTF
TRBJ2-1	TRBV28	CASSPPGTYNEQFF
TRBJ2-7	TRBV11-2	CASSAVSGRNSYEQYF
TRBJ2-3	TRBV6-5	CASSYVATDTQYF
TRBJ2-1	TRBV4-1	CASSPDRDSTYNEQFF
TRBJ2-7	TRBV19	CASSFAAREQYF
TRBJ1-4	TRBV9	CASSLRGEAVNEKLFF
TRBJ2-5	TRBV11-2	CASSLELTGGRRETQYF
TRBJ1-1	TRBV2	CASSEGQRPIAFF
TRBJ2-1	TRBV5-8	CASSLGGEQFF
TRBJ1-1	TRBV2	CASGRGMNTEAFF
TRBJ1-1	TRBV14	CASSPNRKNTEAFF
TRBJ1-4	TRBV5-8	CASSSGQGDEKLFF
TRBJ2-6	TRBV6-5	CASRDVSGANVLTF
TRBJ2-3	TRBV30	CAWSGQNTDTQYF
TRBJ1-1	TRBV7-6	CASSLSIDRTEAFF
TRBJ2-7	TRBV6-5	CASSYSGSYPYEQYF
TRBJ2-5	TRBV6-5	CASRSAGGSETQYF
TRBJ2-7	TRBV19	CASSTAGTGVDEQYF
TRBJ2-7	TRBV5-1	CASTTSLSDEQYF
TRBJ2-7	TRBV30	CAWSRVTPYEQYF
TRBJ1-2	TRBV11-2	CASSPTDLTIKYGYTF
TRBJ2-2	TRBV11-3	CASSPSPSGELFF
TRBJ1-2	TRBV4-2	CASSQGREVNGYTF
TRBJ1-2	TRBV14	CASSQVKGAGGYTF
TRBJ2-3	TRBV5-8	CASSPGRATDTQYF